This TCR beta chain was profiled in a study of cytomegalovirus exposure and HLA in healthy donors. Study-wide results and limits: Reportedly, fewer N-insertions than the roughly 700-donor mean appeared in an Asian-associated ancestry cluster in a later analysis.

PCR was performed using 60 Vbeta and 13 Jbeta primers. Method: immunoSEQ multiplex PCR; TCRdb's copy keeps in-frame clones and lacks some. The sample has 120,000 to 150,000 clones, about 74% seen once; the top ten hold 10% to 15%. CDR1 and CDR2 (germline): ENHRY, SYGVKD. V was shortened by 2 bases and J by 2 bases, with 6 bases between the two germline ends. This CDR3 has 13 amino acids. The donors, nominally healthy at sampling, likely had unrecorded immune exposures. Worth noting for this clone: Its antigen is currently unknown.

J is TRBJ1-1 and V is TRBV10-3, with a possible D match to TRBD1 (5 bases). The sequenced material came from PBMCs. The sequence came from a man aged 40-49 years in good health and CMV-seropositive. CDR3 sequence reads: CAISEGQNTEAFF. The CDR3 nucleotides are TGTGCCATCAGTGAGGGACAAAACACTGAAGCTTTCTTT.